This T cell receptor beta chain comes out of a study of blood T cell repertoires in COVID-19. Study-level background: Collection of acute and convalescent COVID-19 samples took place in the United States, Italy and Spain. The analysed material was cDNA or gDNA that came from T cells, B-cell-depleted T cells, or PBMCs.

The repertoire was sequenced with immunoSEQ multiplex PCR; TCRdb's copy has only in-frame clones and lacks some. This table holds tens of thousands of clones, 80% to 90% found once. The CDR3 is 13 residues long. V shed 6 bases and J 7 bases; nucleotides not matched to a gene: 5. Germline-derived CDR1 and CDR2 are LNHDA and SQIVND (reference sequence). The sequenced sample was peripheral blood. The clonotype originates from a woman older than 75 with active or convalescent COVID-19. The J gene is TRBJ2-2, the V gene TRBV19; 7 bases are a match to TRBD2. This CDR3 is CASRERGDGELFF. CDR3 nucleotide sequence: TGTGCCAGTAGGGAGCGGGGCGACGGGGAGCTGTTTTTT.